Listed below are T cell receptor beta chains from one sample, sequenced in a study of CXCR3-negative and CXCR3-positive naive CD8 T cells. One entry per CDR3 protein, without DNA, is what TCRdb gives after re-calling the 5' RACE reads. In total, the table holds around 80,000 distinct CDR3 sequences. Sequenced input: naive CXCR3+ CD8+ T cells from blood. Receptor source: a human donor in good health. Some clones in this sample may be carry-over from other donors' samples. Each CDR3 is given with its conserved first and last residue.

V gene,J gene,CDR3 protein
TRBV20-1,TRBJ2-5,CSARDSALQETQYF
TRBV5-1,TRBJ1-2,CANSLAQVHYAYTF
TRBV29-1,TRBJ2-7,CSVSGLSSYEQHF
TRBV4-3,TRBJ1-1,CASSQEGSTEAFF
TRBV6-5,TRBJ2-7,CASSYSRWDTSYEQYF
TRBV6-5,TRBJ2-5,CASSYSTSPETQYF
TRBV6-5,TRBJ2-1,CASSNLGLWNEQFF
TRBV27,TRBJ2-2,CASSLWVNSAYTGELFF
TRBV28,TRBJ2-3,CASNGSGGKLTDTQYF
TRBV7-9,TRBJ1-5,CASSQEGANQPQHF
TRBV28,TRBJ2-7,CASSLWTTLYEQYF
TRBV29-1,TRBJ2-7,CSVEKGASEQYF
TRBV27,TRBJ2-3,CASTNLGADTQYF
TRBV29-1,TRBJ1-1,CSVALDTEAFF
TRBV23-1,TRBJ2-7,CASSQCDRDASYEQYF
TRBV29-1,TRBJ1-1,CSVEDVGQDTEAFF
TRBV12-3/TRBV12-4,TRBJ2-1,CASQMTIYNEQFF
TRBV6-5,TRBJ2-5,CASSYGHRETQYF
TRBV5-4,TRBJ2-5,CASSTPEDQETQYF
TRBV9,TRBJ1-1,CASSVAGPGEAFF
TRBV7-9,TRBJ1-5,CASSLAGASNQPQHF
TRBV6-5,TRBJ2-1,CASSYSIWGGEREHNEQFF
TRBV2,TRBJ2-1,CASRSFRGTYNEQFF
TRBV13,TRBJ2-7,CASSTGLASGQYEQYF
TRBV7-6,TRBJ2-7,CASSSRGSVGEQYF
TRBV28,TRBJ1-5,CASSLTLGTGSFRGNQPQHF
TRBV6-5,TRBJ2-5,CASSYSVGPRQETQYF
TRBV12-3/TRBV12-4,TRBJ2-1,CASSQLGGQFF
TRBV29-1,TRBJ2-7,CSVPLGGAEEQYF
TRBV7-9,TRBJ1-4,CASSPYQGWEKLFF
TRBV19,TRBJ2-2,CASSIPRGELFF
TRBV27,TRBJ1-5,CASSSIPGQGARQPQHF
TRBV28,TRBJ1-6,CASSSPGQQTTFYNSPLHF
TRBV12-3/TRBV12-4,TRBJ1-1,CASSPDPAGNTEAFF
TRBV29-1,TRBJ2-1,CSVEDGTGILNEQFF
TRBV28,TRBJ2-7,CASSPDRGYEQYF
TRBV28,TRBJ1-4,CASSPGPATNEKLFF
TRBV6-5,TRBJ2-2,CASSYSASGGYTGELFF
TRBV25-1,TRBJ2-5,CASSEGREVLSAQETQYF
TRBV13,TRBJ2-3,CASSPTVLGTDTQYF
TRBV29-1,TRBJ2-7,CSVEDRDRNYGQYF
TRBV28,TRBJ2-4,CASSLTVWAQSNIQYF
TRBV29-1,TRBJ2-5,CSVDGTSGGAQETQYF
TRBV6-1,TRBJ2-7,CASSVDGPYEQYF
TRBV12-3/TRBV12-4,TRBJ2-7,CASSLGLAYEQYF
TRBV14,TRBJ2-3,CASSQERGRTDTQYF